This TCR beta chain was sequenced in a study of T-cell memory formation after mild COVID-19. Regarding the study as a whole: Of the contracting clones, CD4+ ones lay mainly in CM and EM, and CD8+ ones in EMRA.

The table lists this clonotype with a few counts. What it recognizes is unknown. The CDR3 consists of 15 residues. J lost 0 bases, V lost 2 bases, and 1 base had no gene match. The germline CDR1 and CDR2 sequences are MNHNY and SVGAGI (reference sequence). 5'RACE with constant-segment primers built TCRalpha and TCRbeta cDNA libraries with UMIs. MiXCR, run by TCRdb on the 5' RACE reads, gives a single entry per CDR3 protein. The sample consists of just under 550,000 distinct CDR3 sequences, about 20% of them appearing once. The gene calls are TRBV6-6 and TRBJ2-7; TRBD1 agrees at 10 bases. The sequence came from an adult woman who had mild COVID-19 (a few samples of this study predate the infection). Cell type and time point are not known. Input material: PBMCs or a T cell subset sorted from them (not recorded which). In DNA, the CDR3 is TGTGCCAGCAGTTACCGGGACAGGGGCTCCTACGAGCAGTACTTC. Translating gives CASSYRDRGSYEQYF.